This is a list of T cell receptor beta chains from one sample in a study of response to subunit inactivated influenza vaccine. TCRdb re-called the RT-PCR reads through MiXCR, storing one row per CDR3 protein. The sample records about 310,000 distinct CDR3 sequences, over 20% being singletons. This specimen was PBMCs from blood, taken roughly 20 months after vaccination. The receptors were gathered from a man in his fifties or sixties who received an inactivated influenza vaccine. Both conserved end residues are part of each CDR3. The D gene is left open where the match is weak. Where a row states a size, it is once, few, many or the class of an expanded clone; other rows omit it.

>TRBV20-1|TRBJ2-2|NA|NA
CSARGRKMTGELFF
TGCAGTGCTAGAGGCAGGAAGATGACCGGGGAGCTGTTTTTT
>TRBV6-1|TRBJ2-5|NA|NA
CASNPGDQETQYF
TGTGCCAGCAACCCCGGGGACCAAGAGACCCAGTACTTC
>TRBV6-5|TRBJ1-1|TRBD1|NA
CASSYGTGGEFF
TGTGCCAGCAGTTACGGGACAGGAGGGGAATTCTTT
>TRBV4-2|TRBJ1-1|NA|NA
CASRPSLGGRVKRNTEAFF
TGTGCCAGCAGACCCTCGCTAGGGGGGAGGGTTAAACGGAACACTGAAGCTTTCTTT
>TRBV5-1|TRBJ1-2|NA|NA
CASSLQGDDGYTF
TGCGCCAGCAGCTTACAGGGTGATGATGGCTACACCTTC
>TRBV28|TRBJ2-3|NA|NA
CASGGLSGGTDTQYF
TGTGCCAGCGGTGGACTTAGCGGCGGCACAGATACGCAGTATTTT
>TRBV11-1|TRBJ1-2|TRBD1|NA
CASSPFPQLDRSPLANYGYTF
TGTGCCAGCAGCCCTTTTCCCCAATTGGACAGGTCGCCGTTAGCTAACTATGGCTACACCTTC
>TRBV6-1|TRBJ1-5|NA|few
CASSAGVEQPQHF
TGTGCCAGCAGCGCAGGGGTAGAGCAGCCCCAGCATTTT
>TRBV12-3/TRBV12-4|TRBJ1-3|NA|many
CASSFGSSGNTIYF
TGTGCCAGCAGTTTTGGAAGCTCTGGAAACACCATATATTTT
>TRBV7-8|TRBJ1-3|NA|NA
CASSSRDKFSGNTIYF
TGTGCCAGCAGCTCCAGGGACAAATTCTCTGGAAACACCATATATTTT
>TRBV12-3/TRBV12-4|TRBJ1-2|NA|few
CASSSAGWRGNYGYTF
TGTGCCAGCAGTTCAGCGGGGTGGAGGGGGAACTATGGCTACACCTTC
>TRBV20-1|TRBJ2-7|TRBD1|NA
CSAPPWTGHEQYF
TGCAGTGCTCCCCCCTGGACAGGGCACGAGCAGTACTTC
>TRBV5-1|TRBJ1-1|NA|NA
CAPIWGHTEAFF
TGCGCCCCCATCTGGGGGCACACTGAAGCTTTCTTT
>TRBV3-1|TRBJ1-3|NA|NA
CASSQDLGQTGNTIYF
TGTGCCAGCAGCCAAGACCTAGGACAGACTGGAAACACCATATATTTT
>TRBV12-3/TRBV12-4|TRBJ1-6|NA|many
CASTHSQGRGSPLHF
TGTGCCAGCACCCATAGTCAGGGGAGGGGTTCACCCCTCCACTTT
>TRBV25-1|TRBJ2-7|TRBD1|NA
CASSTTGAPYEQYF
TGTGCCAGCAGTACTACAGGGGCCCCCTACGAGCAGTACTTC
>TRBV5-1|TRBJ1-4|TRBD1|NA
CASSLEQGGEKLFF
TGCGCCAGCAGCTTGGAACAGGGGGGTGAAAAACTGTTTTTT
>TRBV15|TRBJ2-3|NA|NA
CATSRDRGLSTDTQYF
TGTGCCACCAGCAGAGATCGGGGACTTAGCACAGATACGCAGTATTTT